The rows below give T cell receptor beta chains drawn from one sample of a study of OX40 agonist ivuxolimab in advanced cancers. Sequenced by immunoSEQ multiplex PCR; TCRdb stores in-frame clones only, minus some. Of 55,000 to 75,000 clones in the sample, approximately 80% were seen once. The source was CD4+ or CD8+ T cells sorted from blood, collected in a trial of the OX40 agonist ivuxolimab. The source of these receptors is an adult with an advanced solid tumor such as melanoma, head and neck, liver or kidney cancer. CDR3s include the opening cysteine and the closing phenylalanine or tryptophan. The D gene is left open where the match is weak. The size of a clone is reported for some rows only, either as once, few or many, or as a class for expanded clones.

>TRBJ2-1|NA|TRBD1|TRBV11-1
CASSSTGTGGNEQFF
TGTGCCAGCAGCTCAACCGGGACAGGGGGCAATGAGCAGTTCTTC
>TRBJ2-1|NA|TRBD2|TRBV28
CASRGLATYNEQFF
TGTGCCAGCAGGGGACTAGCGACCTACAATGAGCAGTTCTTC
>TRBJ2-7|NA|NA|TRBV28
CASSSGGRRYEQYF
TGTGCCAGCAGTTCCGGGGGACGCCGCTACGAGCAGTACTTC
>TRBJ1-4|once|NA|TRBV15
CATSRDRGLTQGLFF
TGTGCCACCAGCAGAGATCGTGGCCTAACCCAAGGGCTGTTTTTT
>TRBJ2-3|NA|NA|TRBV19
CASSPSAASTDTQYF
TGTGCCAGTAGTCCTAGCGCAGCCTCCACAGATACGCAGTATTTT
>TRBJ2-5|NA|NA|TRBV7-9
CASSLGQGPQETQYF
TGTGCCAGCAGCTTAGGGCAGGGCCCTCAGGAGACCCAGTACTTC
>TRBJ2-1|NA|TRBD2|TRBV4-1
CASSHGRGNEQFF
TGCGCCAGCAGTCACGGGAGGGGGAATGAGCAGTTCTTC
>TRBJ2-7|NA|NA|TRBV4-3
CASSQDYPSYEQYF
TGCGCCAGCAGCCAAGATTACCCTTCCTACGAGCAGTACTTC
>TRBJ1-6|NA|TRBD1|TRBV27
CASSSPSTGGAFGSPLHF
TGTGCCAGCAGTTCCCCGTCGACAGGGGGCGCATTTGGTTCACCCCTCCACTTT
>TRBJ2-1|NA|TRBD2|TRBV29-1
CSVRTSGGVNNEQFF
TGCAGCGTTCGGACTAGCGGGGGGGTTAACAATGAGCAGTTCTTC
>TRBJ2-1|NA|NA|TRBV7-6
CASSLTSSSYNEQFF
TGTGCCAGCAGCTTGACTAGTAGCTCCTACAATGAGCAGTTCTTC
>TRBJ1-4|once|TRBD1|TRBV7-6
CASSQTQGRINEKLFF
TGTGCCAGCAGCCAGACACAGGGGCGGATTAATGAAAAACTGTTTTTT
>TRBJ2-2|NA|NA|TRBV10-3
CAIGADTGELFF
TGTGCCATCGGGGCGGACACCGGGGAGCTGTTTTTT
>TRBJ2-3|many|NA|TRBV5-8
CASSFWVGNRDTQYF
TGTGCCAGCAGCTTTTGGGTGGGGAATCGGGATACGCAGTATTTT
>TRBJ2-3|NA|TRBD2|TRBV6-4
CASSDTSGRGTDTQYF
TGTGCCAGCAGTGACACTAGCGGGAGAGGGACAGATACGCAGTATTTT
>TRBJ2-5|NA|NA|TRBV5-8
CASNLETQYF
TGTGCCAGCAACCTAGAGACCCAGTACTTC
>TRBJ2-1|NA|TRBD1|TRBV2
CASTKGQGSSYNEQFF
TGTGCCAGCACTAAGGGACAGGGGAGCTCCTACAATGAGCAGTTCTTC
>TRBJ2-1|NA|NA|TRBV2
CASQGSYNEQFF
TGTGCCAGCCAGGGCTCGTACAATGAGCAGTTCTTC
>TRBJ1-1|few|NA|TRBV7-3
CASRLDGRNTEAFF
TGTGCCAGCAGGCTCGACGGGAGGAACACTGAAGCTTTCTTT
>TRBJ2-2|NA|NA|TRBV11-1
CASSFDGGNTGELFF
TGTGCCAGCAGCTTCGATGGGGGGAACACCGGGGAGCTGTTTTTT
>TRBJ2-7|NA|NA|TRBV5-6
CASSHDGSSYEQYF
TGTGCCAGCAGCCACGACGGTAGCTCCTACGAGCAGTACTTC
>TRBJ2-2|NA|TRBD2|TRBV9
CASGTAGEIGELFF
TGTGCCAGTGGTACGGCGGGAGAGATCGGGGAGCTGTTTTTT
>TRBJ1-1|NA|NA|TRBV7-9
CASSLGTEAFF
TGTGCCAGCAGCTTAGGTACTGAAGCTTTCTTT
>TRBJ1-5|few|NA|TRBV19
CASSRGGTSNQPQHF
TGTGCCAGTAGTAGGGGGGGGACGAGCAATCAGCCCCAGCATTTT
>TRBJ1-2|NA|NA|TRBV7-9
CASSLVVRGGGEAF
TGTGCCAGCAGCTTAGTTGTCCGCGGCGGTGGGGAAGCCTTC
>TRBJ2-1|NA|TRBD1|TRBV27
CASSPRRQGVRLHEQFF
TGTGCCAGCAGTCCCCGCCGACAGGGCGTGAGGCTCCATGAGCAGTTCTTC
>TRBJ2-7|NA|NA|TRBV27
CASSPRMSSEQYF
TGTGCCAGCAGTCCCCGGATGAGCAGCGAGCAGTACTTC
>TRBJ2-3|NA|NA|TRBV9
CASSVEGNGFTDTQYF
TGTGCCAGCAGCGTAGAAGGTAACGGCTTCACAGATACGCAGTATTTT
>TRBJ2-3|NA|TRBD2|TRBV2
CASRQGLAGGADTQYF
TGTGCCAGCAGGCAAGGACTAGCGGGGGGTGCAGATACGCAGTATTTT